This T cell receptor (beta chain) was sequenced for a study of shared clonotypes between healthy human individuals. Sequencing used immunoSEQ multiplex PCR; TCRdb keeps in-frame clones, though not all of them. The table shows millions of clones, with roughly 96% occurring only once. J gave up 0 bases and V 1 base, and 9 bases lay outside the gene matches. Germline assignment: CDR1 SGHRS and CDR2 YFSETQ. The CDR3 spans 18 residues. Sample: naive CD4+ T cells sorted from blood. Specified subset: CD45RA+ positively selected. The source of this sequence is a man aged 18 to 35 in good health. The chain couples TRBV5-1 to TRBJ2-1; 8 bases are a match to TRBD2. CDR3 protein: CASSLNPPGGGSYNEQFF. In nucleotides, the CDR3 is TGCGCCAGCAGCTTGAACCCCCCCGGGGGGGGCTCCTACAATGAGCAGTTCTTC.